A selection of T cell receptor beta chains follows, all from one sample in a study of blood T cell repertoires in COVID-19. Sequencing was performed with immunoSEQ multiplex PCR; in TCRdb, only in-frame clones are kept and a portion is missing. The data contain 150,000 to 200,000 clones, roughly 90% of them singletons. Sequencing input: peripheral blood. The receptors derive from a man aged 50 to 60 with acute or convalescent COVID-19. Both conserved end residues are part of each CDR3. The D gene is left open where the match is weak. Some rows mark clone size as missing; the rest say once, few, many or name a class of expanded clone.

>-|TRBJ2-3|TRBV6-5|-
CASGSEADTQYF
TGTGCCAGCGGGTCCGAGGCAGATACGCAGTATTTT
>TRBD1|TRBJ2-2|TRBV10-3|-
CALRGQDNTGELFF
TGTGCCTTACGGGGACAGGATAACACCGGGGAGCTGTTTTTT
>-|TRBJ2-5|TRBV7-2|-
CASSRPGGRETQYF
TGTGCCAGCAGCCGCCCCGGGGGGCGAGAGACCCAGTACTTC
>TRBD1|TRBJ1-6|TRBV7-9|-
CASSLGTGEFYNSPLHF
TGTGCCAGCAGCTTAGGGACAGGGGAGTTCTATAATTCACCCCTCCACTTT
>TRBD1|TRBJ1-1|TRBV28|-
CASITGGNTEAFF
TGTGCCAGCATCACAGGGGGTAACACTGAAGCTTTCTTT
>TRBD2|TRBJ2-3|TRBV11-2|-
CASRTTSGRAQDTQYF
TGTGCCAGCAGGACGACTAGCGGGAGGGCCCAAGATACGCAGTATTTT
>TRBD1|TRBJ2-2|TRBV7-3|-
CASSNRGRGTGELFF
TGTGCCAGCAGTAACAGGGGGCGAGGGACCGGGGAGCTGTTTTTT
>TRBD2|TRBJ2-1|TRBV28|-
CASSFARGRSSYNEQFF
TGTGCCAGCAGTTTTGCGCGGGGGAGGAGCTCCTACAATGAGCAGTTCTTC
>TRBD1|TRBJ2-4|TRBV6-1|-
CASSERQGLAKNIQYF
TGTGCCAGCAGTGAAAGACAGGGCTTAGCCAAAAACATTCAGTACTTC
>TRBD2|TRBJ2-5|TRBV5-1|-
CASSLSTSGQETQYF
TGCGCCAGCAGCTTGTCGACTAGCGGCCAAGAGACCCAGTACTTC
>-|TRBJ1-1|TRBV5-6|-
CASSFVGQGYTEAFF
TGTGCCAGCAGCTTCGTTGGTCAGGGGTACACTGAAGCTTTCTTT
>TRBD2|TRBJ2-1|TRBV19|-
CASSAPGLAGVEQFF
TGTGCCAGTAGTGCACCGGGACTAGCGGGAGTTGAGCAGTTCTTC
>TRBD2|TRBJ2-1|TRBV19|-
CASSPSSSGVEQFF
TGTGCCAGTAGTCCGAGTAGTAGCGGGGTTGAGCAGTTCTTC
>TRBD2|TRBJ2-1|TRBV9|-
CASSVSVVERELIDEQFF
TGTGCCAGCAGCGTATCTGTTGTGGAGCGGGAGCTTATAGATGAGCAGTTCTTC
>TRBD2|TRBJ2-1|TRBV6-1|-
CASSDGGGGSNEQFF
TGTGCCAGCAGTGACGGCGGGGGGGGCTCCAATGAGCAGTTCTTC
>TRBD2|TRBJ2-3|TRBV30|-
CAWSGLAGSTDTQYF
TGTGCCTGGAGTGGACTAGCGGGGAGCACAGATACGCAGTATTTT
>-|TRBJ2-7|TRBV18|-
CASSRGPRRGEQYF
TGTGCCAGCTCACGAGGCCCCCGAAGGGGCGAGCAGTACTTC
>TRBD2|TRBJ2-7|TRBV4-2|-
CASSQGEGTSGYEQYF
TGTGCCAGCAGCCAAGGGGAGGGGACTAGCGGGTACGAGCAGTACTTC
>-|TRBJ1-3|TRBV5-8|once
CASSQGQSSGNTIYF
TGTGCCAGCAGCCAAGGACAGAGCTCTGGAAACACCATATATTTT
>TRBD2|TRBJ2-2|TRBV5-5|-
CASSATSGGSRTGELFF
TGTGCCAGCAGCGCGACTAGCGGGGGGTCGCGGACAGGGGAGCTGTTTTTT
>TRBD1|TRBJ1-1|TRBV7-3|-
CASSYTGANTEAFF
TGTGCCAGCAGCTACACAGGGGCCAACACTGAAGCTTTCTTT
>-|TRBJ1-1|TRBV28|-
CASSLAPGLVTF
TGTGCCAGCAGTTTAGCCCCGGGTTTAGTGACGTTT
>-|TRBJ2-1|TRBV29-1|-
CSVGLRRNEQFF
TGCAGCGTCGGACTTCGTAGGAATGAGCAGTTCTTC
>TRBD1|TRBJ1-1|TRBV4-1|-
CASSQQQGARTEAFF
TGCGCCAGCAGCCAACAACAGGGGGCGCGCACTGAAGCTTTCTTT
>TRBD2|TRBJ2-1|TRBV9|-
CASSVKQGRLAGFNEQFF
TGTGCCAGCAGCGTGAAACAGGGACGGCTAGCGGGATTCAATGAGCAGTTCTTC
>TRBD2|TRBJ2-1|TRBV7-9|-
CASSLLTSGSGEQFF
TGTGCCAGCAGCTTACTAACTAGCGGGAGCGGTGAGCAGTTCTTC
>TRBD1|TRBJ1-2|TRBV15|-
CATSRPLDRGNYGYTF
TGTGCCACCAGCAGACCCCTGGACAGGGGTAACTATGGCTACACCTTC
>TRBD2|TRBJ2-3|TRBV7-3|-
CASSFGGRATDTQYF
TGTGCCAGCAGCTTTGGCGGGAGGGCCACAGATACGCAGTATTTT
>-|TRBJ1-2|TRBV3-1/TRBV3-2|-
CASSQDLQGNYGYTF
TGTGCCAGCAGCCAAGATTTGCAGGGCAACTATGGCTACACCTTC
>TRBD1|TRBJ2-2|TRBV9|-
CASSVFGQGAGTGELFF
TGTGCCAGCAGCGTTTTTGGACAGGGGGCTGGCACCGGGGAGCTGTTTTTT
>TRBD1|TRBJ2-1|TRBV30|-
CAWSHGQGGWNEQFF
TGTGCCTGGAGTCACGGACAGGGGGGTTGGAATGAGCAGTTCTTC
>-|TRBJ1-1|TRBV7-9|-
CASSPGTLTEAFF
TGTGCCAGCAGTCCGGGGACTCTAACTGAAGCTTTCTTT
>TRBD2|TRBJ2-1|TRBV19|-
CASSMSGGAYNEQFF
TGTGCCAGTAGTATGAGCGGGGGGGCATACAATGAGCAGTTCTTC
>-|TRBJ1-1|TRBV7-9|-
CASFTGLNTEAFF
TGTGCCAGCTTTACAGGGCTGAACACTGAAGCTTTCTTT
>TRBD2|TRBJ2-3|TRBV4-2|-
CASSPSSGGAGDTQYF
TGTGCCAGCAGCCCGAGTAGCGGGGGGGCGGGGGATACGCAGTATTTT
>-|TRBJ1-5|TRBV4-1|-
CASQQQENSNQPQHF
TGCGCCAGCCAACAACAGGAAAATAGCAATCAGCCCCAGCATTTT
>-|TRBJ1-1|TRBV5-1|-
CASSLFGGDTEAFF
TGCGCCAGCAGCTTGTTTGGCGGGGACACTGAAGCTTTCTTT
>-|TRBJ1-1|TRBV7-2|-
CASSWRRGLSEAFF
TGTGCCAGCAGCTGGCGACGAGGGCTCTCAGAAGCTTTCTTT
>TRBD2|TRBJ2-1|TRBV18|-
CASSAELAGTNNEQFF
TGTGCCAGCTCCGCCGAGTTAGCGGGAACTAACAATGAGCAGTTCTTC
>TRBD2|TRBJ2-7|TRBV27|-
CASSHGLAGVPYF
TGTGCCAGCAGTCACGGACTAGCGGGAGTCCCGTACTTC
>-|TRBJ2-6|TRBV5-8|-
CASRIRSGANVLTF
TGTGCCAGCAGAATCCGCTCTGGGGCCAACGTCCTGACTTTC
>-|TRBJ1-1|TRBV28|-
CASSPPRGRLEAFF
TGTGCCAGCAGTCCACCGAGGGGGAGACTTGAAGCTTTCTTT
>-|TRBJ1-2|TRBV23-1|once
CASSQSSPLYGYTF
TGCGCCAGCAGTCAATCGAGCCCGCTCTATGGCTACACCTTC
>-|TRBJ2-2|TRBV12-3/TRBV12-4|-
CASSLQGSGELFF
TGTGCCAGCAGTTTGCAGGGGTCCGGGGAGCTGTTTTTT
>TRBD1|TRBJ2-2|TRBV18|few
CASSPPRQGGTGELFF
TGTGCCAGCTCACCACCCCGACAGGGGGGCACCGGGGAGCTGTTTTTT
>-|TRBJ2-3|TRBV4-2|-
CASSQDRARDTQYF
TGTGCCAGCAGCCAAGACAGGGCTCGGGATACGCAGTATTTT
>TRBD1|TRBJ2-3|TRBV29-1|-
CSVEGTGRGSDTQYF
TGCAGCGTTGAGGGGACAGGGAGGGGGTCAGATACGCAGTATTTT
>-|TRBJ1-5|TRBV18|-
CASSRMVTGAGSNQPQHF
TGTGCCAGCTCACGGATGGTGACAGGAGCTGGTAGCAATCAGCCCCAGCATTTT
>TRBD1|TRBJ2-5|TRBV30|once
CAWGTGETQYF
TGTGCCTGGGGGACAGGGGAGACCCAGTACTTC
>-|TRBJ1-2|TRBV18|-
CASSPQGTKDGYTF
TGTGCCAGCTCCCCCCAGGGGACGAAGGATGGCTACACCTTC
>TRBD1|TRBJ1-1|TRBV18|-
CASSAGQGANTEAFF
TGTGCCAGCTCAGCAGGCCAGGGGGCGAACACTGAAGCTTTCTTT
>TRBD1|TRBJ1-6|TRBV7-8|-
CASSLISGTGVSSPLHF
TGTGCCAGCAGCCTAATCTCCGGGACAGGGGTTTCTTCACCCCTCCACTTT
>TRBD2|TRBJ2-2|TRBV27|-
CASNTLGGVSTGELFF
TGTGCCAGCAACACTTTGGGGGGGGTGAGCACCGGGGAGCTGTTTTTT
>-|TRBJ2-1|TRBV19|few
CASSATAKDEQFF
TGTGCCAGTAGTGCCACAGCTAAGGATGAGCAGTTCTTC